A single T cell receptor beta chain is shown here with its context. The data stem from a study of blood T cells in healthy people across ages. The CDR3 contains 14 residues. The V and J ends lost 2 bases and 6 bases, in that order; junction bases with no gene match: 6. Germline-derived CDR1 and CDR2 are SGHTA and FQGTGA. Combining a sample-barcoded 5' primer with a J-beta primer mix, a second PCR ran for about 6 to 12 cycles. TCRdb used MiXCR to reprocess the 5' RACE reads, holding one entry per CDR3 protein. The sample holds about 1,600,000 distinct CDR3 sequences; 42% are singletons and the top ten take around 8%.

This rearrangement joins TRBV7-3 to TRBJ1-2; 7 positions agree with TRBD1. The TCR sequence derives from a woman between 18 and 29 years old in good health. Sequencing used blood. CDR3 residues: CASSLQGGDDGYTF. The CDR3 region has the DNA TGTGCCAGCAGCTTACAGGGGGGCGATGATGGCTACACCTTC.